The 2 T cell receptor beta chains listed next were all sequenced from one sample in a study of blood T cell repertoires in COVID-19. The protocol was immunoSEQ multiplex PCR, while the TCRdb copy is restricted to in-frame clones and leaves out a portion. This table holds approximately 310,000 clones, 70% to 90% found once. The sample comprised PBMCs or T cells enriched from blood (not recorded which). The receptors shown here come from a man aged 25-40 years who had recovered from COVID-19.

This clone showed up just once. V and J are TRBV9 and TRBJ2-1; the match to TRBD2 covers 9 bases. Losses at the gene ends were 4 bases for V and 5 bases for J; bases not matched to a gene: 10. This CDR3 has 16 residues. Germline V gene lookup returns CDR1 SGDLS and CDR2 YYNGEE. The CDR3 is CASSPKVAGENNEQFF. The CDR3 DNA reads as TGTGCCAGCAGCCCGAAGGTAGCGGGGGAAAACAATGAGCAGTTCTTC. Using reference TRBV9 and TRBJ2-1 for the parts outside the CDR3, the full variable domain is DSGVTQTPKHLITATGQRVTLRCSPRSGDLSVYWYQQSLDQGLQFLIQYYNGEERAKGNILERFSAQQFPDLHSELNLSSLELGDSALYFCASSPKVAGENNEQFFGPGTRLTVL.

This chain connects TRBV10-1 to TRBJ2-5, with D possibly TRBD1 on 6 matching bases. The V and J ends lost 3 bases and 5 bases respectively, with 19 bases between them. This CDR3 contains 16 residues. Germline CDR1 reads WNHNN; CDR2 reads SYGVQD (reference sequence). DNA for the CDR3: TGCGCCAGCAGTGAATGGAATCACACAGGGTGGGAGACCCAGTACTTC. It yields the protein CASSEWNHTGWETQYF.